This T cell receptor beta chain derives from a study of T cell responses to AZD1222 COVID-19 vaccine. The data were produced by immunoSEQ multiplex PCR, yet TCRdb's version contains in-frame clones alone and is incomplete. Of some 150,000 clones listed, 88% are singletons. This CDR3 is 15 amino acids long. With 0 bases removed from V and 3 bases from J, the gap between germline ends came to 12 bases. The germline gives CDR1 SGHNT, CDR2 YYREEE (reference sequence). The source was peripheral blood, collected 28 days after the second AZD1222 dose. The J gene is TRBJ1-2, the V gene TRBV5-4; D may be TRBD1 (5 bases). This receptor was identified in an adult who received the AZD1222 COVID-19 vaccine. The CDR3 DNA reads TGTGCCAGCAGCTTGGTGAGCAGGGCGGACTATGGCTACACCTTC. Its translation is CASSLVSRADYGYTF.